This T cell receptor beta chain was identified during a study of cytomegalovirus exposure and HLA in healthy donors. The overall study: In a later analysis, the approximately 120 validation repertoires were reported to have used the same platform as the 600 to 700 first-cohort repertoires. Study results and limitations: In the 120 validation repertoires, under 95% of cluster scores exceeded 0, per a later analysis. Three CMV-associated chains proved CMV antigen-specific in vitro.

This clone occurred once. Its target is not known. The CDR3 is made up of 14 amino acids. CDR1 and CDR2 from the germline V gene are MGHDK and SYGVNS. V was trimmed by 7 bases and J by 2 bases, leaving 14 bases between them. Data came from immunoSEQ multiplex PCR; TCRdb stores just in-frame clones and leaves some out. The data show 190,000 or so clones, about four fifths seen once. The sample taken for sequencing was PBMCs. The clonotype originates from a woman younger than 35 in good health and CMV-seropositive. J is TRBJ1-2 and V is TRBV25-1; possible D gene TRBD1, 5 bases. DNA of the CDR3: TGTGCCAGCAAAAGGGGTACTGCCAACTATGGCTACACCTTC. Translating it yields CASKRGTANYGYTF.